This passage covers 22 T cell receptor beta chains from one sample sequenced in a study of blood T cell repertoires in COVID-19. Sequencing used immunoSEQ multiplex PCR; TCRdb keeps in-frame clones, though not all of them. Counted here are under 350,000 clones, 85% to 90% occurring once; the ten biggest clones make up roughly 4%. The sample consisted of peripheral blood. Receptor source: a young man with active or convalescent COVID-19.

This clone was recorded only once. The V gene is TRBV5-1, the J gene TRBJ2-5, with a tentative D call TRBD2 (6 bases). Trimming took off 7 bases at V and 5 bases at J, with 6 bases between the two ends. This CDR3 comprises 10 residues. Germline CDR1 is SGHRS and CDR2 is YFSETQ. In nucleotides, the CDR3 is TGCGCCAGCCGGGGGGAGACCCAGTACTTC. Amino acid sequence: CASRGETQYF.

This clone has a handful of counts. The junction departs from germline at one end; a sequencing error may be responsible. The chain uses TRBV7-2 and TRBJ2-1; D may be TRBD2 (5 bases). The CDR3 runs 13 residues. Germline CDR1 SGHTA, CDR2 FQGNSA. CDR3 in DNA: TGTGCCAGCAGCCTAGCTAGACTGGATGAGCAGTTCTTC. Its translation: CASSLARLDEQFF.

This clone was detected a few times. The CDR3 DNA sequence: TGTGCCAGCTCCCAACTGCAGGCAACTAATGAAAAACTGTTTTTT. Protein product: CASSQLQATNEKLFF. The chain employs TRBV18 and TRBJ1-4; D ambiguous. V shed 6 bases and J shed 0 bases, with 11 bases lying between them. The CDR3 extends over 15 amino acids. Germline values: CDR1 KGHSH, CDR2 LQKENI.

This chain uses TRBV5-1 with TRBJ1-1; the match to TRBD1 covers 7 bases. Germline assignment: CDR1 SGHRS and CDR2 YFSETQ. The CDR3 has 14 residues. The ends lost 2 bases at V and 3 bases at J; junction bases unmatched: 4. CDR3 sequence: CASSFQGVDTEAFF. DNA for the CDR3: TGCGCCAGCAGCTTTCAGGGGGTAGACACTGAAGCTTTCTTT.

The chain carries TRBV5-1 and TRBJ2-1; D perhaps matches TRBD1 (6 bases). Trimming cost V 4 bases and J 4 bases, with 15 bases left between them. In germline, CDR1 is SGHRS, CDR2 YFSETQ. The CDR3 runs to 15 residues. Here the CDR3 DNA reads TGCGCCAGCAGCCCGTCTGGGGGCTCTTACAATGAGCAGTTCTTC. It encodes CASSPSGGSYNEQFF.

V usage is TRBV28 and J usage is TRBJ1-1; D ambiguous. The CDR3 is made up of 11 amino acids. Looked up from germline, CDR1 is MDHEN and CDR2 is SYDVKM. Trimming shortened V by 2 bases and J by 11 bases, and 9 bases separated the two germline ends. The CDR3 protein is CASSLRGFAFF. The CDR3 region has the DNA TGTGCCAGCAGTTTACGAGGGTTTGCTTTCTTT.

The chain recombines TRBV7-2 with TRBJ2-3; TRBD2 agrees at 14 bases. The CDR3 is 15 residues long. The J segment lost 3 bases and the V segment lost 5 bases, leaving 1 base of the junction unmatched. CDR1 and CDR2 (germline): SGHTA, FQGNSA. The CDR3 loop is CASSGTSGRTDTQYF. DNA of the CDR3: TGTGCCAGCAGCGGGACTAGCGGGAGAACAGATACGCAGTATTTT. The entire variable domain, with the rest obtained from reference TRBV7-2 and TRBJ2-3, is as follows: GAGVSQSPSNKVTEKGKDVELRCDPISGHTALYWYRQSLGQGLEFLIYFQGNSAPDKSGLPSDRFSAERTGGSVSTLTIQRTQQEDSAVYLCASSGTSGRTDTQYFGPGTRLTVL.

The V gene is TRBV7-8, the J gene TRBJ1-5; D is unclear. V lost 3 bases and J 7 bases, leaving 7 bases between the germline ends. Germline assignment: CDR1 SGHVS and CDR2 FQNEAQ. This CDR3 comprises 12 residues. The CDR3, as DNA: TGTGCCAGCAGCTTGCGGGGACAGCCCCAGCATTTT. It encodes CASSLRGQPQHF.

V gene TRBV24-1 combines with J gene TRBJ1-6; 7 bases are shared with TRBD1. The CDR3 totals 15 residues. CDR1 is KGHDR and CDR2 is SFDVKD in the germline V gene. V dropped 5 bases and J dropped 7; count of bases not matched to a gene: 7. CDR3 amino acids: CATSAGGTENSPLHF. The CDR3 region has the DNA TGTGCCACCAGTGCGGGCGGGACAGAGAATTCACCCCTCCACTTT.

The chain recombines TRBV7-3 with TRBJ2-3, with 8 bases aligning to TRBD1. With 5 bases clipped from V and 6 bases from J, the junction kept 7 bases outside the gene matches. The CDR3 extends over 14 amino acids. The V gene's germline CDR1 is SGHTA and CDR2 FQGTGA. The CDR3, as DNA: TGTGCCAGCAGCCTGACAGGGGCGGGCGATACGCAGTATTTT. This codes for CASSLTGAGDTQYF.

The chain combines TRBV28 with TRBJ2-5, with TRBD1 identical over 9 bases. From germline, CDR1 is MDHEN and CDR2 SYDVKM. V was clipped by 6 bases and J by 5 bases; unmatched bases: 10. The CDR3 covers 15 residues. CDR3 amino acids: CASSWLTGGRETQYF. The CDR3 DNA follows: TGTGCCAGCAGCTGGTTGACAGGGGGTCGGGAGACCCAGTACTTC.

The chain is built from TRBV7-9 and TRBJ1-1; 10 bases fit TRBD1. J was trimmed by 3 bases and V by 5 bases; bases with no gene match: 9. CDR1 SEHNR and CDR2 FQNEAQ come from the germline V gene (reference sequence). There are 16 residues in the CDR3. CDR3 amino acids: CASSLEPGQGHTEAFF. The CDR3 coding sequence is TGTGCCAGCAGCCTCGAACCGGGACAGGGGCACACTGAAGCTTTCTTT.

The genes are TRBV6-5 and TRBJ1-2, with D tentatively TRBD1 (6 bases). Germline V gene lookup returns CDR1 MNHEY and CDR2 SVGAGI. This CDR3 is 15 amino acids long. The V and J ends lost 6 bases and 3 bases respectively, with 17 bases between them. DNA for the CDR3: TGTGCCAGCAGCGCCCACGTTGGGGGCGACTATGGCTACACCTTC. It encodes CASSAHVGGDYGYTF.

The V gene is TRBV27, the J gene TRBJ2-1, with 14 bases fitting TRBD2. Trimming at V came to 5 bases and at J to 9 bases, leaving 9 bases not matched to a gene. Germline lookup yields CDR1 MNHEY and CDR2 SMNVEV (reference sequence). This CDR3 has 16 residues. The chain's CDR3 is CASSPRLAGGPSEQFF. The CDR3 DNA reads as TGTGCCAGCAGTCCCAGACTAGCGGGAGGGCCGAGTGAGCAGTTCTTC.

The rearrangement uses TRBV4-2 and TRBJ1-4; D may be TRBD1 (6 bases). Germline assignment: CDR1 LGHNA and CDR2 YNFKEQ. V lost 0 bases and J lost 2, with 13 bases in between. This CDR3 spans 17 amino acids. The CDR3 spells CASSQEGAVGTNEKLFF. The CDR3, as DNA: TGTGCCAGCAGCCAAGAGGGGGCTGTGGGGACTAATGAAAAACTGTTTTTT.

The chain couples TRBV14 to TRBJ2-1; D not resolved. V was trimmed by 2 bases and J by 2 bases, leaving 4 bases between them. CDR3 length: 13 amino acids. The germline V gene encodes CDR1 SGHDN and CDR2 FVKESK. The CDR3 reads CASSQYPYNEQFF. The DNA of the CDR3 is TGTGCCAGCAGCCAATATCCCTACAATGAGCAGTTCTTC.

This chain uses TRBV28 with TRBJ2-2; 7 nucleotides agree with TRBD2. In germline, CDR1 is MDHEN, CDR2 SYDVKM. V lost 5 bases to trimming and J lost 3 bases; unmatched junction nucleotides: 6. This CDR3 region has 15 residues. The CDR3 DNA reads as TGTGCCAGCAGTCCCCCGACTAGCTACACCGGGGAGCTGTTTTTT. Its translation is CASSPPTSYTGELFF.

This chain joins TRBV24-1 and TRBJ2-7; 7 bases agree with TRBD2. The CDR3 extends over 15 amino acids. V dropped 3 bases and J dropped 4; count of bases not matched to a gene: 8. Germline V gene lookup returns CDR1 KGHDR and CDR2 SFDVKD. The CDR3 DNA follows: TGTGCCACCAGTGATCCCGGCGGGAGTGTATACGAGCAGTACTTC. As protein: CATSDPGGSVYEQYF.

The chain couples TRBV7-8 to TRBJ2-7; TRBD1 matches at 8 bases. The CDR3 totals 15 residues. CDR1 SGHVS and CDR2 FQNEAQ come from the germline V gene. Losses at the gene ends were 5 bases for V and 5 bases for J; bases not matched to a gene: 11. CDR3 region: CASSPWTGNPNEQYF. CDR3 DNA sequence: TGTGCCAGCAGCCCCTGGACAGGGAACCCCAACGAGCAGTACTTC. Based on the CDR3 plus reference TRBV7-8 and TRBJ2-7, the full variable domain is GAGVSQSPRYKVAKRGQDVALRCDPISGHVSLFWYQQALGQGPEFLTYFQNEAQLDKSGLPSDRFFAERPEGSVSTLKIQRTQQEDSAVYLCASSPWTGNPNEQYFGPGTRLTVT.

The gene calls are TRBV10-3 and TRBJ1-4, with D tentatively TRBD1 (5 bases). The CDR3 is 12 residues long. V was shortened by 6 bases and J by 8 bases, with 10 bases between the two germline ends. Germline V gives CDR1 ENHRY, CDR2 SYGVKD. CDR3 region: CAISRDEEKLFF. The DNA of the CDR3 is TGTGCCATCAGCAGGGATGAGGAAAAACTGTTTTTT.

This chain uses TRBV6-5 with TRBJ2-7; D remains ambiguous. V was clipped by 0 bases and J by 4 bases, with 7 bases between them. The CDR3 consists of 13 residues. Germline loops: CDR1 MNHEY, CDR2 SVGAGI. CDR3 protein: CASSYSLEYEQYF. The CDR3, as DNA: TGTGCCAGCAGTTACTCCCTTGAGTACGAGCAGTACTTC.

The chain is built from TRBV10-3 and TRBJ1-5; tentative D call: TRBD1 (6 bases). V lost 10 bases, J lost 6 bases, and 16 bases lay in between. This CDR3 comprises 13 residues. Germline V gene sequence: CDR1 ENHRY, CDR2 SYGVKD. CDR3 sequence (DNA): TGTGCCAACCAGAGGGGACACGGTCAGCCCCAGCATTTT. Translated, it gives CANQRGHGQPQHF.